A selection of T cell receptor beta chains follows, all from one sample in a study of blood T cell repertoires in COVID-19. This table comes from immunoSEQ multiplex PCR, and its TCRdb copy is limited to in-frame clones, with some not included. Found here are 79,000 or so clones, 86% of them singletons; the top ten hold roughly a sixth. The sequenced sample consisted of peripheral blood. These receptors came from a human donor in a cohort sampled during active COVID-19. The conserved cysteine and the conserved F or W are not part of the CDR3 here.

v_call: TRBV5-3
cdr3_length: 13
cdr3_aa: ARSLLSGNYNEQF

v_call: TRBV27
cdr3_length: 14
cdr3_aa: ASSTYLAGGIDEQY

v_call: TRBV30
cdr3_length: 17
cdr3_aa: AWSVSRTSGRFREDTQY

v_call: TRBV27
cdr3_length: 14
cdr3_aa: ASSLGLAGHFYEQY

v_call: TRBV30
cdr3_length: 12
cdr3_aa: AWSGGQSNQPQH

v_call: TRBV6-6
cdr3_length: 13
cdr3_aa: ASSYSPQGDSPLH

v_call: TRBV7-2
cdr3_length: 12
cdr3_aa: ASSQFNRDGELF

v_call: TRBV7-2
cdr3_length: 14
cdr3_aa: ASSLTTGISYNEQF

v_call: TRBV27
cdr3_length: 14
cdr3_aa: ASTTVALASTDTQY

v_call: TRBV5-1
cdr3_length: 12
cdr3_aa: ASSATRSTDTQY

v_call: TRBV9
cdr3_length: 14
cdr3_aa: ASSVEGREGTDTQY

v_call: TRBV9
cdr3_length: 13
cdr3_aa: ASSDRPGGNYGYT

v_call: TRBV28
cdr3_length: 13
cdr3_aa: ASNQGTGQRNLLH

v_call: TRBV7-3
cdr3_length: 12
cdr3_aa: ASSLQDRVGEQF

v_call: TRBV7-8
cdr3_length: 15
cdr3_aa: ASSRDRGGRGAGELF

v_call: TRBV27
cdr3_length: 11
cdr3_aa: ASSSLGQIEAF

v_call: TRBV7-9
cdr3_length: 11
cdr3_aa: ASSEGPNTEAF

v_call: TRBV7-9
cdr3_length: 13
cdr3_aa: ASSDSSEALGPQH

v_call: TRBV11-2
cdr3_length: 11
cdr3_aa: ASSLVPGETQY

v_call: TRBV5-5
cdr3_length: 12
cdr3_aa: ASSSGQGRQPQH

v_call: TRBV9
cdr3_length: 14
cdr3_aa: ASSAGGPGGYFEQY

v_call: TRBV6-5
cdr3_length: 11
cdr3_aa: ASSYRLQVEWF

v_call: TRBV7-9
cdr3_length: 13
cdr3_aa: ASSSWDRPNTEAF

v_call: TRBV5-1
cdr3_length: 14
cdr3_aa: ASSSNPGLAGGPGF

v_call: TRBV6-5
cdr3_length: 13
cdr3_aa: ASSYTGMTNEKLF

v_call: TRBV28
cdr3_length: 11
cdr3_aa: ASSLLQDYEQY

v_call: TRBV4-2
cdr3_length: 14
cdr3_aa: ASSSPVGGGADTQY

v_call: TRBV5-1
cdr3_length: 9
cdr3_aa: ASKSADTQY

v_call: TRBV27
cdr3_length: 14
cdr3_aa: ASSPRLAGGTGELF

v_call: TRBV7-9
cdr3_length: 10
cdr3_aa: ASSFPDRDQH

v_call: TRBV28
cdr3_length: 14
cdr3_aa: ASSSPGTGRSQPQH

v_call: TRBV11-3
cdr3_length: 14
cdr3_aa: ASSLDNWTGGTEAF

v_call: TRBV28
cdr3_length: 11
cdr3_aa: ASTRLAKETQY

v_call: TRBV15
cdr3_length: 14
cdr3_aa: ATSRDRWGRPYEQY

v_call: TRBV6-5
cdr3_length: 12
cdr3_aa: ATLLDQGSKTQY

v_call: TRBV28
cdr3_length: 13
cdr3_aa: ASSLLGTGIYEQY

v_call: TRBV6-5
cdr3_length: 14
cdr3_aa: ASSSLTSGRQNEQF

v_call: TRBV5-4
cdr3_length: 14
cdr3_aa: ASSVNSGGAGDTQY

v_call: TRBV14
cdr3_length: 19
cdr3_aa: ASSQDRLAGDQGRNSYEQY

v_call: TRBV18
cdr3_length: 13
cdr3_aa: ASSPGTGGSGEQF

v_call: TRBV7-9
cdr3_length: 11
cdr3_aa: ASSSVLAPFYT

v_call: TRBV29-1
cdr3_length: 13
cdr3_aa: SVYGMASGSDEQY

v_call: TRBV19
cdr3_length: 9
cdr3_aa: ASSAGAEAF

v_call: TRBV30
cdr3_length: 13
cdr3_aa: AWSVGGVRADTQY

v_call: TRBV11-2
cdr3_length: 14
cdr3_aa: ASSDPGGDSSYEQY